These 21 T cell receptor beta chains share one sample of origin, sequenced in a study of T-cell reconstitution after alpha-beta-depleted transplantation in children. Preparation of the TCRbeta library was carried out with unique molecular identifiers. TCRdb recomputed calls from the PCR reads with MiXCR, one row per CDR3 protein. The sample carries hundreds of thousands of distinct CDR3 sequences, around 16% recorded once. The input for sequencing was PBMCs from the stem cell graft donor, taken from the stem cell graft. The receptor source for this set is a human donor who donated a stem cell graft to a child with acute lymphoblastic leukemia.

The genes are TRBV5-1 and TRBJ2-7; D ambiguous. The ends were cut back, 1 base at V and 9 bases at J, with 11 bases in the middle. This CDR3 has 12 residues. Germline V gene data show CDR1 as SGHRS and CDR2 as YFSETQ. CDR3 sequence reads: CASSLRGGLQYF. In nucleotides, the CDR3 is TGCGCCAGCAGCTTGCGCGGTGGTTTGCAGTACTTC.

This clonotype occurred a few times. The J gene is TRBJ1-1, the V gene TRBV10-3; D not certain. The germline CDR1 and CDR2 sequences are ENHRY and SYGVKD. The germline V and J ends were trimmed by 5 bases and 1 base, with 8 bases remaining between them. CDR3 length: 13 amino acids. The CDR3 DNA sequence: TGTGCCATCAGTCCCAGCCAGAACACTGAAGCTTTCTTT. Its protein product is CAISPSQNTEAFF.

The chain is built from TRBV20-1 and TRBJ2-7; tentatively, D is TRBD1 or TRBD2 (7 bases each). With 0 bases removed from V and 2 bases from J, the gap between germline ends came to 14 bases. The germline gives CDR1 DFQATT, CDR2 SNEGSKA (reference sequence). The CDR3 has 15 amino acids. The CDR3, as DNA: TGCAGTGCTAGAGAACGGCCAGGGGGGGCCTACGAGCAGTACTTC. This gives the protein CSARERPGGAYEQYF.

In this sample, this clonotype turned up a few times. The rearrangement joins TRBV9 to TRBJ2-5, with TRBD2 as a possible D gene (6 bases). Looked up from germline, CDR1 is SGDLS and CDR2 is YYNGEE. The CDR3 length is 13 residues. V was pared by 4 bases and J by 3 bases, with 10 bases between. The CDR3 sequence is CASSHSGKETQYF. The DNA of the CDR3 is TGTGCCAGCAGCCATAGCGGAAAAGAGACCCAGTACTTC.

The chain is built from TRBV12-3 or TRBV12-4 and TRBJ2-5; either TRBD1 or TRBD2 may supply D (5 bases each). The CDR3 loop spans 17 amino acids. With 2 bases removed from V and 2 bases from J, the gap between germline ends came to 18 bases. The chain's CDR3 is CASSLWGGPLGQETQYF. CDR3 bases: TGTGCCAGCAGTTTATGGGGCGGGCCACTTGGTCAAGAGACCCAGTACTTC.

The table lists this clonotype with a few counts. The chain joins TRBV7-8 to TRBJ2-7; 8 nucleotides match TRBD2. The V gene's germline CDR1 is SGHVS and CDR2 FQNEAQ. With V trimmed by 5 bases and J by 6 bases, 12 bases remained unmatched. The CDR3 length is 15 residues. The CDR3 DNA follows: TGTGCCAGCAGCCCTGGGGGAGCGGGAGACCGCGAGCAGTACTTC. It specifies CASSPGGAGDREQYF.

Worth noting for this clonotype: No conserved phenylalanine or tryptophan ends this CDR3, so it is likely a read error. It is unclear where the CDR3 begins or ends on the DNA, so no DNA is shown, and the CDR3 is as TCRdb lists it. The V call is TRBV21-1, the J call TRBJ2-7. TRBV21-1 is reported as a pseudogene. The CDR3 is 9 amino acids in total, end residues counted. The CDR3 loop reads CASSKALGI.

This clonotype turned up a few times. The CDR3 sequence: CASSQGQDTDTQYF. The CDR3 region has the DNA TGTGCCAGCAGCCAAGGGCAGGACACAGATACGCAGTATTTT. The chain is built from TRBV6-4 and TRBJ2-3; D unresolved. CDR3 length equals 14 residues. CDR1 and CDR2 from the germline V gene are MRHNA and SNTAGT. With 6 bases removed from V and 2 bases from J, the gap between germline ends came to 12 bases.

The CDR3 loop is CASIPDEGKEQFF. For the CDR3, the DNA is TGTGCCAGCATTCCCGATGAGGGGAAAGAGCAGTTCTTC. This chain joins TRBV12-3 or TRBV12-4 and TRBJ2-1, with D perhaps matching TRBD1 or TRBD2 (5 bases each). Trimming took off 7 bases at V and 10 bases at J, with 17 bases between the two ends. The CDR3 sequence is 13 residues long.

For the CDR3, the DNA is TGTGCCAGCAGTTTCCCGGGACAGGGGGTACGCGAGCAGTACTTC. Amino acid sequence: CASSFPGQGVREQYF. V gene TRBV6-5 combines with J gene TRBJ2-7; TRBD1 agrees at 11 bases. CDR1 is MNHEY, CDR2 SVGAGI, per germline. V shed 4 bases and J 6 bases; nucleotides not matched to a gene: 8. The CDR3 has 15 residues.

The table lists this clonotype with a few counts. The genes are TRBV6-1 and TRBJ2-7; 7 bases are a match to TRBD1. With 10 bases clipped from V and 0 bases from J, the junction kept 9 bases outside the gene matches. This CDR3 has 14 residues. In germline, CDR1 is MNHNS, CDR2 SASEGT. CDR3 bases: TGTGCCACCGCGCGAGGGACAGCCTCCTACGAGCAGTACTTC. Its translation is CATARGTASYEQYF.

This chain links TRBV27 with TRBJ2-3; D gene unclear. V lost 0 bases to trimming and J lost 3 bases, with 7 bases between them. This CDR3 contains 14 residues. Germline V lookup: CDR1 MNHEY, CDR2 SMNVEV (reference sequence). DNA of the CDR3: TGTGCCAGCAGTTTATCGCCCTTGACAGATACGCAGTATTTT. Translating it yields CASSLSPLTDTQYF.

The sample holds a few counts of this clonotype. The chain links TRBV5-1 to TRBJ1-2, with D tentatively TRBD1 (5 bases). Germline V gene sequence: CDR1 SGHRS, CDR2 YFSETQ. The length of the CDR3 is 15 residues. V was pared by 3 bases and J by 8 bases, with 20 bases between. The CDR3 DNA sequence: TGCGCCAGCAGCTGGTGGGACTCTTCTATCAAAGGCTACACCTTC. It translates to CASSWWDSSIKGYTF.

The V and J genes are TRBV12-3 or TRBV12-4 and TRBJ2-3; 10 bases align to TRBD2. Losses at the gene ends were 7 bases for V and 2 bases for J; bases not matched to a gene: 6. CDR3 length: 15 residues. The CDR3 DNA is TGTGCCAGCAATCCACTAGCGGGATCCACAGATACGCAGTATTTT. It specifies CASNPLAGSTDTQYF.

This clonotype was picked up a small number of times. The V call is TRBV12-3 or TRBV12-4, the J call TRBJ2-7; D uncertain. This CDR3 has 14 amino acids. V was trimmed by 4 bases and J by 4 bases, leaving 14 bases between them. The CDR3 DNA reads as TGTGCCAGCAGTTCTGGAGTCCGGGCGTACGAGCAGTACTTC. This sequence encodes CASSSGVRAYEQYF.

There are a few counts of this clonotype. The V and J genes are TRBV3-1 and TRBJ2-7; D is ambiguous. Germline values: CDR1 LGHDT, CDR2 YNNKEL (reference sequence). This CDR3 is 13 amino acids long. V was shortened by 3 bases and J by 5 bases, with 11 bases between the two germline ends. The CDR3 DNA reads TGTGCCAGCAGCCAGTGGGGTAAGAACGAGCAGTACTTC. Amino acids: CASSQWGKNEQYF.

This chain joins TRBV12-3 or TRBV12-4 and TRBJ2-1; D ambiguous. Trimming left V 5 bases short and J 6 bases short, with 17 bases between. CDR3 length: 15 amino acids. For the CDR3, the DNA is TGTGCCAGCAGTCTCCTACCGCGGCTCATCAATGAGCAGTTCTTC. The encoded protein is CASSLLPRLINEQFF.

This clonotype was detected only a few times. This chain links TRBV10-3 with TRBJ2-2; no clear D gene. Trimming removed 7 bases at V and 2 bases at J, with 8 bases between. From germline, CDR1 is ENHRY and CDR2 SYGVKD. The CDR3 sequence is 13 residues long. The chain's CDR3 is CAIKPANTGELFF. CDR3 DNA sequence: TGTGCCATCAAGCCGGCTAACACCGGGGAGCTGTTTTTT.

This clonotype showed up just a few times. The chain recombines TRBV10-3 with TRBJ1-1; D is undetermined. V lost 1 base to trimming and J lost 7 bases, with 7 bases between them. Germline V CDR1 and CDR2: ENHRY, SYGVKD. The CDR3 sequence is 12 residues long. CDR3 nucleotides: TGTGCCATCAGTGAGTTGGGAGTTGAAGCTTTCTTT. Protein: CAISELGVEAFF.

This clonotype was observed a few times. This chain joins TRBV12-5 and TRBJ2-1, with D possibly TRBD2 on 5 matching bases. Germline assignment: CDR1 LGHNT and CDR2 FRNRAP. Trimming took 6 bases from V and 0 from J, leaving 12 bases between them. This CDR3 has 15 residues. The CDR3 DNA follows: TGTGCTAGTGGCCGGGAACTAAGCTCCTACAATGAGCAGTTCTTC. Amino acid sequence: CASGRELSSYNEQFF.

The chain uses TRBV7-9 and TRBJ2-1, with TRBD2 identical over 15 bases. Trimming removed 5 bases from V and 8 bases from J; junction bases left unmatched: 10. Germline CDR1 and CDR2: SEHNR and FQNEAQ (reference sequence). The CDR3 has 17 residues. Here the CDR3 reads CASSTTRTSGRVDEQFF. CDR3 sequence (DNA): TGTGCCAGCAGCACTACTCGGACTAGCGGGAGGGTCGATGAGCAGTTCTTC.